This TCR beta chain was observed in a study of beta chain features in type 1 diabetes. About the research overall: Age, gender and cell yields were similar between patients and healthy donors. The study, taken as a whole, reports: A moderate, significant TCRB CDR3 shortening appeared in type 1 diabetes across four CD4+ subsets.

What was sequenced were expressed TCRB transcripts, since all of the isolated RNA had been reverse transcribed. The assay was immunoSEQ multiplex PCR, and TCRdb's table has in-frame clones only and misses some. The sample includes some 350,000 clones, 8% to 10% seen only once; the top ten take about 0.64%. Of note for this clone: No antigen is known for it.

Cell sorting via CD45RO/CCR7/CD25/CD127/CD95/CD27 was performed to obtain CD4+ naive, central memory, regulatory and stem cell-like memory cells. The CDR3 extends over 15 amino acids. V shed 1 base and J shed 7 bases, with 14 bases lying between them. Per the germline V gene, CDR1 is SGHNT and CDR2 is YENEEA. The sequencing input was central memory CD4+ T cells from blood. This clonotype was obtained from a man aged 30-40 years with type 1 diabetes. This rearrangement joins TRBV11-3 to TRBJ2-1; D might be TRBD1 (6 bases). The CDR3 coding sequence is TGTGCCAGCAGCTTAGGGACAGCCCGCGGGAATGAGCAGTTCTTC. Amino acid sequence: CASSLGTARGNEQFF.